This is a list of T cell receptor beta chains from one sample in a study of OX40 agonist ivuxolimab in advanced cancers. The method was immunoSEQ multiplex PCR; TCRdb's version includes in-frame clones alone and lacks a portion of them. The table lists approximately 54,000 clones, around nine tenths of them singletons, with about 3.8% in the top ten. This specimen was CD4+ or CD8+ T cells sorted from blood, taken in a trial of the OX40 agonist ivuxolimab. The receptors shown here come from an adult with an advanced solid tumor such as melanoma, head and neck, liver or kidney cancer. Both conserved end residues are part of each CDR3. The order of the fields is V gene, J gene, D gene, clone size, CDR3 protein, CDR3 DNA. D genes are given only for firm matches. Part of the rows lack a size; the others show once, few, many or a class for expanded clones.

v_call: TRBV4-1; j_call: TRBJ1-1; d_call: -; clone_size: few; cdr3_aa: CASSQDRIAYTEAFF; cdr3_nt: TGCGCCAGCAGCCAAGATCGGATCGCCTACACTGAAGCTTTCTTT
v_call: TRBV6-5; j_call: TRBJ1-1; d_call: -; clone_size: -; cdr3_aa: CASSWDFEAFF; cdr3_nt: TGTGCCAGCAGCTGGGATTTTGAAGCTTTCTTT
v_call: TRBV30; j_call: TRBJ2-7; d_call: TRBD1; clone_size: -; cdr3_aa: CAWSATGDHEQYF; cdr3_nt: TGTGCCTGGAGTGCGACAGGGGACCACGAGCAGTACTTC
v_call: TRBV21-1; j_call: TRBJ2-3; d_call: -; clone_size: once; cdr3_aa: CAITGTSTTDTQYF; cdr3_nt: TGTGCCATCACCGGGACTAGCACCACAGATACGCAGTATTTT
v_call: TRBV6-5; j_call: TRBJ2-1; d_call: -; clone_size: -; cdr3_aa: CASSRGTVGGLEQFF; cdr3_nt: TGTGCCAGCAGTAGGGGGACTGTGGGGGGCCTCGAGCAGTTCTTC
v_call: TRBV11-2; j_call: TRBJ1-6; d_call: TRBD1; clone_size: -; cdr3_aa: CASSLVSSGGRLGSPLHF; cdr3_nt: TGTGCCAGCAGCTTAGTATCGTCAGGGGGCCGGCTGGGTTCACCCCTCCACTTT
v_call: TRBV7-2; j_call: TRBJ2-3; d_call: TRBD2; clone_size: once; cdr3_aa: CASRKRGRTDTQYF; cdr3_nt: TGTGCCAGCAGAAAGCGGGGGCGCACAGATACGCAGTATTTT
v_call: TRBV10-1; j_call: TRBJ2-1; d_call: -; clone_size: -; cdr3_aa: CASSADGYNEQFF; cdr3_nt: TGCGCCAGCAGTGCAGACGGATACAATGAGCAGTTCTTC
v_call: TRBV6-1; j_call: TRBJ2-5; d_call: -; clone_size: -; cdr3_aa: CASRGQQTQYF; cdr3_nt: TGTGCCAGCAGAGGTCAACAGACCCAGTACTTC
v_call: TRBV5-4; j_call: TRBJ2-5; d_call: -; clone_size: -; cdr3_aa: CASSLRAVQETQYF; cdr3_nt: TGTGCCAGCAGCTTGAGAGCGGTCCAAGAGACCCAGTACTTC
v_call: TRBV28; j_call: TRBJ2-7; d_call: TRBD2; clone_size: -; cdr3_aa: CASSTTLAGRSYEQYF; cdr3_nt: TGTGCCAGCAGTACGACTCTAGCGGGACGCTCCTACGAGCAGTACTTC
v_call: TRBV7-3; j_call: TRBJ1-1; d_call: -; clone_size: -; cdr3_aa: CASSRTRNTEAFF; cdr3_nt: TGTGCCAGCAGCCGGACAAGGAACACTGAAGCTTTCTTT
v_call: TRBV19; j_call: TRBJ2-7; d_call: -; clone_size: once; cdr3_aa: CASSISSGTLYEQYF; cdr3_nt: TGTGCCAGTAGTATTAGTTCCGGGACCCTATACGAGCAGTACTTC
v_call: TRBV30; j_call: TRBJ1-1; d_call: -; clone_size: few; cdr3_aa: CAWSVVGTEAFF; cdr3_nt: TGTGCCTGGAGTGTGGTGGGCACTGAAGCTTTCTTT
v_call: TRBV28; j_call: TRBJ2-1; d_call: -; clone_size: -; cdr3_aa: CASRTQVARSYNEQFF; cdr3_nt: TGTGCCAGCAGAACACAGGTTGCCCGGTCCTACAATGAGCAGTTCTTC